Each of the 9 T cell receptor beta chains below was sequenced from the same sample in a study of blood T cell repertoires in COVID-19. Sequencing was performed with immunoSEQ multiplex PCR; in TCRdb, only in-frame clones are kept and a portion is missing. Among about 95,000 clones listed, around 85% were seen once. Sequencing used peripheral blood. These receptor sequences come from a man of 80 years or more with active or convalescent COVID-19.

The chain carries TRBV11-3 and TRBJ2-5, with 11 positions matching TRBD2. CDR1 SGHNT and CDR2 YENEEA come from the germline V gene. V trimming: 1 base; J trimming: 5 bases; junction bases outside the gene matches: 3. This CDR3 region has 15 residues. The DNA for the CDR3 is TGTGCCAGCAGCTTAGGACTAGCGGGGATGGAGACCCAGTACTTC. Translation gives CASSLGLAGMETQYF.

The chain combines TRBV7-2 with TRBJ1-3, with 7 bases fitting TRBD1. Germline V gene data show CDR1 as SGHTA and CDR2 as FQGNSA. The length of the CDR3 is 16 residues. After removal of 5 bases from V and 2 bases from J, the junction contained 9 bases not matched to a gene. The CDR3 here is CASSPDGGTAGNTIYF. CDR3 sequence (DNA): TGTGCCAGCAGCCCCGACGGCGGGACAGCTGGAAACACCATATATTTT. Looking up the rest from reference TRBV7-2 and TRBJ1-3 gives the full variable domain: GAGVSQSPSNKVTEKGKDVELRCDPISGHTALYWYRQSLGQGLEFLIYFQGNSAPDKSGLPSDRFSAERTGGSVSTLTIQRTQQEDSAVYLCASSPDGGTAGNTIYFGEGSWLTVV.

The rearrangement links TRBV3-1 (or the pseudogene TRBV3-2) to TRBJ1-3; 9 bases align to TRBD1. The junction had 8 bases not matched to a gene; V was cut back by 5 bases and J by 3 bases. CDR3 length: 16 residues. CDR1 is LGHDT, CDR2 YNNKEL, per germline (reference sequence). The CDR3 here is CASSWDTGGSGNTIYF. DNA for the CDR3: TGTGCCAGCAGCTGGGACACAGGGGGCAGTGGAAACACCATATATTTT.

A single count supports this clone. The chain uses TRBV5-4 and TRBJ2-3, with 9 bases identical to TRBD1. Germline V gives CDR1 SGHNT, CDR2 YYREEE (reference sequence). The CDR3 runs 15 residues. Trimming at V came to 4 bases and at J to 1 base, leaving 4 bases not matched to a gene. This CDR3 reads CASSPTGGGTDTQYF. CDR3 DNA sequence: TGTGCCAGCAGCCCGACAGGGGGAGGCACAGATACGCAGTATTTT.

J is TRBJ2-1 and V is TRBV18; TRBD2 agrees at 10 bases. V was clipped by 3 bases and J by 4 bases; unmatched bases: 3. CDR1 is KGHSH, CDR2 LQKENI, per germline. CDR3 length: 15 residues. The CDR3: CASSPGLAFYNEQFF. The CDR3 DNA is TGTGCCAGCTCACCGGGACTAGCGTTTTACAATGAGCAGTTCTTC.

The V call is TRBV7-2, the J call TRBJ1-4; 10 nucleotides match TRBD1. V was pared by 5 bases and J by 8 bases, with 5 bases of the junction left unmatched. Per the germline V gene, CDR1 is SGHTA and CDR2 is FQGNSA. The length of the CDR3 is 14 residues. In DNA, the CDR3 is TGTGCCAGCAGCCCCGACAGGGGGCCGGAAAAACTGTTTTTT. It is translated as CASSPDRGPEKLFF.

CDR3 region: CALMTVMNTEAFF. As DNA, the CDR3 is TGTGCCCTAATGACAGTGATGAACACTGAAGCTTTCTTT. The rearrangement joins TRBV30 to TRBJ1-1; maybe TRBD1 (5 bases). V gave up 8 bases and J gave up 0 bases, with 13 bases separating them. Germline V lookup: CDR1 GTSNPN, CDR2 SVGIG (reference sequence). The CDR3 is 13 amino acids.

The CDR3 reads CASSLRLAGSSDTQYF. In nucleotides, the CDR3 is TGTGCCAGCAGCCTACGACTAGCGGGGAGCTCGGATACGCAGTATTTT. The J gene is TRBJ2-3, the V gene TRBV3-1 (or the pseudogene TRBV3-2); 11 bases align to TRBD2. The V gene's germline CDR1 is LGHDT and CDR2 YNNKEL (reference sequence). Germline trimming cut 4 bases from V and 6 bases from J; bases unmatched to any gene: 9. This CDR3 spans 16 amino acids.

The V and J genes are TRBV7-9 and TRBJ2-2; 9 bases align to TRBD1. The germline gives CDR1 SEHNR, CDR2 FQNEAQ (reference sequence). CDR3 length: 17 residues. Losses at the gene ends were 4 bases for V and 4 bases for J; bases not matched to a gene: 10. CDR3 DNA sequence: TGTGCCAGCAGCTCCCCGGGACAGGGATGGGGCACCGGGGAGCTGTTTTTT. Protein sequence: CASSSPGQGWGTGELFF.